A selection of T cell receptor beta chains follows, all from one sample in a study of technical replicates of blood from a handful of donors. TCRdb's table, derived via immunoSEQ multiplex PCR, lists solely in-frame clones and lacks some. Here the sample spans 58,000 or so clones, around 85% being singletons. The sequenced material came from PBMCs. These receptors originate from a human donor in good health. Some clones in this sample may be carry-over from other donors' samples. Each CDR3 is given with its conserved first and last residue. D genes are given only for firm matches. Only some rows state a clone size, as once, few, many or a class for expanded clones.

len,d_gene,abundance,j_gene,v_gene,CDR3nt,CDR3aa
14,TRBD1,once,TRBJ1-2,TRBV11-3,TGTGCCAGCAGCTTAGGGGACAGGCTCTATGGCTACACCTTC,CASSLGDRLYGYTF
15,TRBD2,-,TRBJ2-1,TRBV5-1,TGCGCCAGCAGCAGACTAGCGGGAGTAGGAAATGAGCAGTTCTTC,CASSRLAGVGNEQFF
14,-,-,TRBJ1-1,TRBV4-3,TGCGCCAGCAGCTTGGGAGGGGGATACACTGAAGCTTTCTTT,CASSLGGGYTEAFF
15,-,-,TRBJ2-2,TRBV2,TGTGCCAGCAGTCAAGGTCAAACGAACACCGGGGAGCTGTTTTTT,CASSQGQTNTGELFF
12,-,-,TRBJ1-1,TRBV6-5,TGTGCCAGCGGGGAAGCGGGGGATTGGGCTTTCTTT,CASGEAGDWAFF
16,TRBD1,-,TRBJ1-1,TRBV5-1,TGCGCCAGCAGCCCGATGCCGGGACAGGCGAACACTGAAGCTTTCTTT,CASSPMPGQANTEAFF
14,-,-,TRBJ2-1,TRBV2,TGTGCCAGCGTTCTGGAGGGCCTCTACAATGAGCAGTTCTTC,CASVLEGLYNEQFF
13,-,-,TRBJ1-5,TRBV5-5,TGTGCCAGCAGCTTGGTCGGTTTTCAGCCCCAGCATTTT,CASSLVGFQPQHF
15,TRBD2,-,TRBJ2-2,TRBV7-3,TGTGCCAGCAGCCTAATGGGCGGGAGCACCGGGGAGCTGTTTTTT,CASSLMGGSTGELFF
13,-,-,TRBJ2-7,TRBV30,TGTGCCTGGATGGAGGGCAGGGTTGGCGAGCAGTACTTC,CAWMEGRVGEQYF
14,TRBD2,few,TRBJ2-7,TRBV7-9,TGTGCCAGCAGCCTTAGCGGGAGCACCTACGAGCAGTACTTC,CASSLSGSTYEQYF
12,-,-,TRBJ1-5,TRBV30,TGTGCCTGGGACGAGGGAACTCAGCCCCAGCATTTT,CAWDEGTQPQHF
11,-,-,TRBJ2-1,TRBV20-1,TGCAGTGCGGACAGAGGCAATGAGCAGTTCTTC,CSADRGNEQFF
16,-,-,TRBJ1-1,TRBV5-4,TGTGCCAGCAGCTTTTTCGGAATAATTCGGGGGGCTGAAGCTTTCTTT,CASSFFGIIRGAEAFF
15,TRBD2,once,TRBJ2-7,TRBV7-9,TGTGCCAGCAGCTTGGCTAGCGGGGCCACCTACGAGCAGTACTTC,CASSLASGATYEQYF
12,-,once,TRBJ2-7,TRBV21-1,TGTGCCAGCAGCAGACAGGGCTACGAGCAGTACTTC,CASSRQGYEQYF
15,TRBD2,-,TRBJ2-2,TRBV11-2,TGTGCCAGCAGCATAACAGCGGGGGTCACCGGGGAGCTGTTTTTT,CASSITAGVTGELFF
15,-,-,TRBJ2-3,TRBV15,TGTGCCACCAGCCCAGCAAGGAGCAGTACGGTTACGCAGTATTTT,CATSPARSSTVTQYF
15,TRBD1,-,TRBJ1-2,TRBV18,TGTGCCAGCTCACCGTGGGGACAGACCGACTATGGCTACACCTTC,CASSPWGQTDYGYTF
16,TRBD2,-,TRBJ2-5,TRBV6-4,TGTGCCAGCAGTGAAGGAGCCAGCGGGGGGGCAGAGACCCAGTACTTC,CASSEGASGGAETQYF
14,-,-,TRBJ1-1,TRBV9,TGTGCCAGCAGCGTAGGTTCATCGAACACTGAAGCTTTCTTT,CASSVGSSNTEAFF
15,-,few,TRBJ1-1,TRBV5-4,TGTGCCAGCAGCCCGGCCCGGCGGAGGGGCACTGAAGCTTTCTTT,CASSPARRRGTEAFF
15,TRBD1,-,TRBJ2-7,TRBV6-6,TGTGCCAGCAGGCAGGGACAGGGGGAGGGCTACGAGCAGTACTTC,CASRQGQGEGYEQYF
15,-,-,TRBJ2-7,TRBV23-1,TGCGCCAGCAGTCAATCGGAGGTCCCGTATTACGAGCAGTACTTC,CASSQSEVPYYEQYF
14,-,-,TRBJ1-3,TRBV7-9,TGTGCCAGCCCACAGGGCCCCTCTGGAAACACCATATATTTT,CASPQGPSGNTIYF
14,-,-,TRBJ1-6,TRBV5-6,TGTGCCAGCAGCCCGACAGGTTATAATTCACCCCTCCACTTT,CASSPTGYNSPLHF
12,-,-,TRBJ1-2,TRBV10-3,TGTGCCATCAGTGAATCGGGATTCGGCTACACCTTC,CAISESGFGYTF
14,-,-,TRBJ2-3,TRBV9,TGTGCCAGCAGCCCAGGGGGGACGGAGGATACGCAGTATTTT,CASSPGGTEDTQYF
12,TRBD1,-,TRBJ1-5,TRBV19,TGTGCCACCAGACAGGGGAATCAGCCCCAGCATTTT,CATRQGNQPQHF
15,TRBD2,-,TRBJ2-7,TRBV4-3,TGCGCCAGCAGCCAAGATTCGGGGGGGGCGGACGAGCAGTACTTC,CASSQDSGGADEQYF
15,-,once,TRBJ2-1,TRBV11-3,TGTGCCAGCAGCTTAGACCTAGGATGGAGCAATGAGCAGTTCTTC,CASSLDLGWSNEQFF
16,TRBD1,-,TRBJ2-6,TRBV30,TGTGCCTGGAGTCCAGGGGGCGCGTCTTGGGCCAACGTCCTGACTTTC,CAWSPGGASWANVLTF
13,-,few,TRBJ1-2,TRBV7-9,TGTGCCAGCAGCTTAGCAGCAGGGTCGGGCTACACCTTC,CASSLAAGSGYTF
15,-,-,TRBJ2-1,TRBV6-4,TGTGCCAGCAGTGATTCAGGGCGGCCCTACAATGAGCAGTTCTTC,CASSDSGRPYNEQFF
13,-,-,TRBJ2-7,TRBV6-5,TGTGCCAGTCGGCGCGGGAAGGCCTACGAGCAGTACTTC,CASRRGKAYEQYF
14,-,-,TRBJ2-5,TRBV7-6,TGTGCCAGCTCTAAAACTAGCAGCCAAGAGACCCAGTACTTC,CASSKTSSQETQYF
13,-,-,TRBJ2-7,TRBV30,TGTGCCTGGAGTGTATCAGGGAACCTCGAGCAGTACTTC,CAWSVSGNLEQYF
15,TRBD2,-,TRBJ2-7,TRBV5-4,TGTGCCAGCAGCGGCCTAGGCGGGAGCTTGGGGGAGCAGTACTTC,CASSGLGGSLGEQYF
14,TRBD2,-,TRBJ2-7,TRBV7-9,TGTGCCAGCAGCGCCACGGGACTAGGGGTCGAGCAGTACTTC,CASSATGLGVEQYF
13,TRBD1,-,TRBJ2-1,TRBV4-1,TGCGCCAGCAGCCAAGACAGGGGGCATGAGCAGTTCTTC,CASSQDRGHEQFF
13,-,few,TRBJ2-7,TRBV5-8,TGTGCCAGCAGCTCGAGACTAAGCTACGAGCAGTACTTC,CASSSRLSYEQYF
16,TRBD2,-,TRBJ2-3,TRBV7-9,TGTGCCAGCAGCCGCTGGGAAGCGGGGGGCACAGATACGCAGTATTTT,CASSRWEAGGTDTQYF
14,-,-,TRBJ2-3,TRBV9,TGTGCCAGCAGCGTAAGTGAGGGTACAGATACGCAGTATTTT,CASSVSEGTDTQYF
16,-,-,TRBJ2-1,TRBV6-6,TGTGCCAGCAGTTACGATCCTAGGACTCCACCCAATGAGCAGTTCTTC,CASSYDPRTPPNEQFF
14,TRBD1,-,TRBJ2-2,TRBV13,TGTGCCACGGGACAGGGCTCGAACACCGGGGAGCTGTTTTTT,CATGQGSNTGELFF
13,-,-,TRBJ2-5,TRBV7-6,TGTGCCAGCAGCCAAGAGCCTAGCGAGACCCAGTACTTC,CASSQEPSETQYF
15,-,-,TRBJ1-6,TRBV5-8,TGTGCCAGCAGCTTGGCGCAGAACTATAATTCACCCCTCCACTTT,CASSLAQNYNSPLHF
16,-,-,TRBJ2-3,TRBV9,TGTGCCAGCAGCCCTCAGAAAGGACTACGGGTCGGGACGCAGTATTTT,CASSPQKGLRVGTQYF
16,TRBD2,-,TRBJ2-5,TRBV5-1,TGCGCCAGCAGCGTTTGGACTAGCGGGAGTCAAAAGACCCAGTACTTC,CASSVWTSGSQKTQYF
15,-,-,TRBJ2-6,TRBV19,TGTGCCAGTACTTGGGGGCAGGCTGGGGCCAACGTCCTGACTTTC,CASTWGQAGANVLTF
14,TRBD2,-,TRBJ2-1,TRBV19,TGTGCCAGTAGTAGGGGGACTAGCGGCCCTGGGCAGTTCTTC,CASSRGTSGPGQFF